The clone carrying this T cell receptor beta chain was detected only a few times. These data come from a study of molecular identifiers for immune sequencing clone quantification. About the research overall: Four of five RNA aliquots from about 19,000 or 110,000 naive CD8 T cells were sequenced.

This CDR3 has 15 residues. Trimming removed 4 bases from V and 0 bases from J, with 10 bases in between. CDR1 SGHTA and CDR2 FQGNSA come from the germline V gene. From the PCR reads, TCRdb called clonotypes with MiXCR, one entry per CDR3 protein. Found here are about half a million distinct CDR3 sequences, about a fifth of them singletons; the top ten hold about 0.8%. The source of this sequence is a human donor in good health. Some libraries in this study had Jurkat cell RNA spiked in. The V call is TRBV7-2, the J call TRBJ1-3; D unresolved. Specimen: naive CD8+ T cells from blood, with Jurkat cell RNA spiked in. Described subset: FACS-sorted CD8+CD4-CCR7+CD45RA+ naive T cells. CDR3 DNA: TGTGCCAGCAGCTCGTGGGGTATCTCTGGAAACACCATATATTTT. This translates into CASSSWGISGNTIYF.